These 26 T cell receptor beta chains were all obtained from the same sample, sequenced in a study of memory CD4+ T cells and cytomegalovirus serostatus. The sort gate was single viable CD3+CD4+CD8-CD45RO+ cells for memory CD4+ T cells. Produced via immunoSEQ multiplex PCR; TCRdb's table is partial and in-frame only. The sample lists about 41,000 clones; 76% were seen once. The sequencing input was memory CD4+ T cells from blood. The receptors were sampled from an adult in good health and CMV-seronegative.

This clone came up a few times. The rearrangement links TRBV5-6 to TRBJ1-2; tentatively, D is TRBD1 (5 bases). This CDR3 is 13 amino acids long. The V end was cut by 0 bases, the J end by 4 bases, with 7 bases between. Germline CDR1 reads SGHDT; CDR2 reads YYEEEE. Here the CDR3 DNA reads TGTGCCAGCAGCTTGGTTACAGGCTATGGCTACACCTTC. It translates to CASSLVTGYGYTF.

The chain recombines TRBV7-2 with TRBJ1-5; D is ambiguous. This CDR3 has 15 residues. Trimming cost V 1 base and J 3 bases, with 10 bases left between them. CDR1 and CDR2 from the germline V gene are SGHTA and FQGNSA. CDR3 sequence: CASSLGVGNNQPQHF. The CDR3 DNA is TGTGCCAGCAGCTTAGGGGTAGGCAACAATCAGCCCCAGCATTTT.

The rearrangement uses TRBV28 and TRBJ1-1; weak D call: TRBD1 (5 bases). The CDR3 sequence is 14 residues long. The V and J ends lost 5 bases and 12 bases respectively, with 22 bases between them. Germline lookup yields CDR1 MDHEN and CDR2 SYDVKM. Here the CDR3 reads CASSSGGWTPTPFF. CDR3 nucleotides: TGTGCCAGCAGTAGCGGGGGGTGGACACCTACTCCTTTCTTT.

The chain joins TRBV6-5 to TRBJ1-5; D may be TRBD1 (6 bases). CDR1 MNHEY and CDR2 SVGAGI come from the germline V gene. The CDR3 sequence is 14 residues long. V dropped 4 bases and J dropped 7 bases, with 14 bases sitting between them. The CDR3 DNA is TGTGCCAGCAGTTTTCAACAGGGTAACCAGCCCCAGCATTTT. This gives the protein CASSFQQGNQPQHF.

The chain employs TRBV7-9 and TRBJ1-1, with TRBD1 matching over 8 bases. CDR1 and CDR2 from the germline V gene are SEHNR and FQNEAQ (reference sequence). This CDR3 spans 13 amino acids. V gave up 5 bases and J gave up 4 bases; unmatched junction bases: 3. The CDR3 reads CASSQQGGTEAFF. CDR3 bases: TGTGCCAGCAGCCAACAGGGGGGCACTGAAGCTTTCTTT.

The CDR3 region has the DNA TGTGCCAGCAGTTATAAACCGAGCCTCGGAAACACCATATATTTT. Translated: CASSYKPSLGNTIYF. The V gene is TRBV5-4, the J gene TRBJ1-3, with D unclear. Germline CDR1 SGHNT, CDR2 YYREEE (reference sequence). This CDR3 region has 15 residues. V dropped 5 bases and J dropped 4 bases, with 16 bases sitting between them.

As regards this clone: This sample also contains other DNA sequences that code for the same CDR3. The chain uses TRBV28 and TRBJ2-3, with TRBD1 matching 7 bases. Germline V gene data show CDR1 as MDHEN and CDR2 as SYDVKM. V was pared by 6 bases and J by 4 bases, with 4 bases of the junction left unmatched. This CDR3 contains 13 residues. CDR3 DNA: TGTGCCAGCAGCCGACAGGGCGCAGATACGCAGTATTTT. The encoded protein is CASSRQGADTQYF.

This clone was recorded once. The V gene is TRBV6-1, the J gene TRBJ1-1; 7 positions match TRBD1. This CDR3 contains 15 residues. Germline loops: CDR1 MNHNS, CDR2 SASEGT. The trim removed 4 bases at V and 4 bases at J, leaving 9 bases unmatched. The DNA of the CDR3 is TGTGCCAGCAGTGGCCCTGAGACAGGGAGCACTGAAGCTTTCTTT. It specifies CASSGPETGSTEAFF.

The chain uses TRBV14 and TRBJ2-2; 7 bases fit TRBD1. The germline gives CDR1 SGHDN, CDR2 FVKESK. The CDR3 loop spans 16 amino acids. J gave up 1 base and V 4 bases, and 6 bases lay outside the gene matches. As DNA, the CDR3 is TGTGCCAGCAGCCCCTGGACAGGAAAGAACACCGGGGAGCTGTTTTTT. Translation: CASSPWTGKNTGELFF.

The rearrangement uses TRBV5-5 and TRBJ2-2; D ambiguous. The germline CDR1 and CDR2 sequences are SGHKS and YYEKEE (reference sequence). With 0 bases removed from V and 0 bases from J, the gap between germline ends came to 12 bases. The CDR3 spans 17 residues. The CDR3 region has the DNA TGTGCCAGCAGCTTGGGCTGGCAGCGATCGAACACCGGGGAGCTGTTTTTT. Protein: CASSLGWQRSNTGELFF.

The genes are TRBV6-1 and TRBJ1-1, with D possibly TRBD1 on 6 matching bases. Looked up from germline, CDR1 is MNHNS and CDR2 is SASEGT. V was cut by 5 bases and J by 6 bases, with 13 bases left in between. This CDR3 is built from 13 residues. The CDR3 DNA reads as TGTGCCAGCAGTAAAAGGGACATCTCTGAAGCTTTCTTT. Its protein is CASSKRDISEAFF.

The V and J genes are TRBV7-2 and TRBJ1-1, with D possibly TRBD1 on 6 matching bases. V was pared by 5 bases and J by 1 base, with 14 bases between. The CDR3 is 15 amino acids. Germline loops: CDR1 SGHTA, CDR2 FQGNSA. The CDR3 region has the DNA TGTGCCAGCAGCCGGGGGGGCGCCGAGAACACTGAAGCTTTCTTT. As protein: CASSRGGAENTEAFF.

V is TRBV4-3 and J is TRBJ2-7, with a possible D match to TRBD2 (5 bases). There are 14 residues in the CDR3. Germline CDR1 reads LGHNA; CDR2 reads YSLEER. V was clipped by 0 bases and J by 2 bases, with 8 bases between them. DNA of the CDR3: TGCGCCAGCAGCCAAGATCTGGAGGCCTACGAGCAGTACTTC. Translated: CASSQDLEAYEQYF.

The chain has TRBV10-3 and TRBJ2-7; tentative D call: TRBD2 (6 bases). Germline V gives CDR1 ENHRY, CDR2 SYGVKD. The CDR3 has 14 residues. The V end was cut by 8 bases, the J end by 2 bases, with 16 bases between. CDR3 bases: TGTGCCATCGGTGTTAGCGGAGCTACCTACGAGCAGTACTTC. Protein sequence: CAIGVSGATYEQYF.

This clone has more than one count but fewer than ten. The chain couples TRBV15 to TRBJ1-4, with unresolved D. Per germline, CDR1 LNHNV and CDR2 YYDKDF (reference sequence). The CDR3 is 16 residues long. Trimming stripped 0 bases from V and 9 bases from J, with 17 bases between. CDR3 in amino acids: CATSREMGPGHKKLFF. The CDR3, as DNA: TGTGCCACCAGCAGAGAGATGGGCCCCGGGCATAAAAAACTGTTTTTT.

The chain joins TRBV10-3 to TRBJ2-3; 7 bases fit TRBD2. Losses at the gene ends were 4 bases for V and 0 bases for J; bases not matched to a gene: 4. Germline V gene lookup returns CDR1 ENHRY and CDR2 SYGVKD. CDR3 length equals 15 residues. The CDR3 coding sequence is TGTGCCATCAGTGGAGTGGGGGGGAGCACAGATACGCAGTATTTT. This encodes CAISGVGGSTDTQYF.

The rearrangement links TRBV9 to TRBJ2-3, with TRBD2 matching over 10 bases. Germline lookup yields CDR1 SGDLS and CDR2 YYNGEE. Unmatched junction bases numbered 3, after V lost 4 bases and J lost 7 bases. This CDR3 contains 13 residues. The CDR3 DNA follows: TGTGCCAGCAGCATACTAGCGGGATATACGCAGTATTTT. Translating it yields CASSILAGYTQYF.

The genes are TRBV30 and TRBJ2-4; possibly TRBD2 for D (6 bases). Germline CDR1 is GTSNPN and CDR2 is SVGIG (reference sequence). This CDR3 is 14 amino acids long. With 0 bases removed from V and 7 bases from J, the gap between germline ends came to 13 bases. CDR3: CAWSVGGAANIQYF. The CDR3 region has the DNA TGTGCCTGGAGTGTCGGGGGAGCGGCGAACATTCAGTACTTC.

This clone was counted once. The chain links TRBV18 to TRBJ2-3; the D gene could be TRBD1 or TRBD2 (5 bases each). Germline loops: CDR1 KGHSH, CDR2 LQKENI. This CDR3 region has 16 residues. With 3 bases removed from V and 1 base from J, the gap between germline ends came to 14 bases. The CDR3 protein is CASSPQSGGGTDTQYF. The CDR3 DNA reads TGTGCCAGCTCACCTCAAAGTGGGGGTGGCACAGATACGCAGTATTTT.

This clone was seen only a few times. The chain employs TRBV6-6 and TRBJ2-5, with D maybe TRBD2 (6 bases). Germline assignment: CDR1 MNHNY and CDR2 SVGAGI (reference sequence). V was shortened by 3 bases and J by 3 bases, with 17 bases between the two germline ends. The CDR3 runs 16 residues. The CDR3 loop is CASSYPPSQREETQYF. The CDR3 bases are TGTGCCAGCAGTTATCCCCCATCCCAGCGGGAAGAGACCCAGTACTTC.

This chain joins TRBV11-2 and TRBJ2-7; TRBD2 might be the D (7 bases). This CDR3 contains 17 residues. Trimming cost V 2 bases and J 1 base, with 18 bases left between them. Germline lookup yields CDR1 SGHAT and CDR2 FQNNGV. DNA of the CDR3: TGTGCCAGCAGCTTATCCTCGGGGGGCGGGAGATCCTACGAGCAGTACTTC. Translation: CASSLSSGGGRSYEQYF.

This chain's CDR3 is CASSPQTGGVSDTQYF. The CDR3 DNA reads TGTGCCAGCAGCCCCCAGACAGGGGGCGTTTCAGATACGCAGTATTTT. This chain joins TRBV7-2 and TRBJ2-3; 10 bases match TRBD1. Germline-derived CDR1 and CDR2 are SGHTA and FQGNSA. The trim removed 5 bases at V and 4 bases at J, leaving 9 bases unmatched. CDR3 length: 16 amino acids.

The genes are TRBV4-1 and TRBJ1-1; D gene uncertain. Between the trimmed V and J ends, which lost 1 base and 5 bases, there was a span of 11 bases. Germline CDR1 MGHRA, CDR2 YSYEKL. This CDR3 region has 14 residues. CDR3 sequence: CASSQGLLGTEAFF. CDR3 DNA sequence: TGCGCCAGCAGCCAAGGACTCTTAGGAACTGAAGCTTTCTTT.

This chain uses TRBV19 with TRBJ2-3, with 9 bases aligning to TRBD2. Germline assignment: CDR1 LNHDA and CDR2 SQIVND (reference sequence). CDR3 length: 15 amino acids. The V gene end was trimmed by 5 bases and the J gene end by 4 bases; junction bases not matched to a gene: 7. This CDR3 is CASSSVAGVADTQYF. The CDR3 nucleotides are TGTGCCAGTAGTTCTGTAGCGGGAGTTGCAGATACGCAGTATTTT.

The V and J genes are TRBV7-6 and TRBJ2-3; D gene ambiguous. CDR3 length: 15 amino acids. V was clipped by 1 base and J by 0 bases, with 8 bases between them. Germline V CDR1 and CDR2: SGHVS, FNYEAQ. CDR3 sequence reads: CASSLGATSTDTQYF. The DNA of the CDR3 is TGTGCCAGCAGCTTAGGAGCCACTAGCACAGATACGCAGTATTTT.

The genes are TRBV19 and TRBJ2-2; 9 nucleotides line up with TRBD1. Trimming removed 9 bases from V and 4 bases from J; junction bases left unmatched: 6. CDR3 size: 14 residues. Per the germline V gene, CDR1 is LNHDA and CDR2 is SQIVND (reference sequence). CDR3 in amino acids: CASSGTGSTGELFF. The CDR3 DNA follows: TGTGCCAGCTCCGGGACAGGGAGCACCGGGGAGCTGTTTTTT. Drawing the rest from reference TRBV19 and TRBJ2-2, the complete variable domain is DGGITQSPKYLFRKEGQNVTLSCEQNLNHDAMYWYRQDPGQGLRLIYYSQIVNDFQKGDIAEGYSVSREKKESFPLTVTSAQKNPTAFYLCASSGTGSTGELFFGEGSRLTVL.